This TCR beta chain is from a study of blood T cell repertoires in COVID-19. Study in general: Sites in the United States, Italy and Spain provided acute and convalescent COVID-19 samples. PBMCs, B-cell-depleted T cells, or T cells provided the cDNA or gDNA that made up the material.

In the authors' workflow: Amplified reference gene primers provided the basis for estimating nucleated cell counts. The protocol was immunoSEQ multiplex PCR, while the TCRdb copy is restricted to in-frame clones and leaves out a portion. V and J calls and clone size are as listed in that table; D and trimming were resolved from the DNA. The table records 80,000 or so clones, 88% of them present only once. Germline V gives CDR1 SNHLY, CDR2 FYNNEI. This CDR3 region has 15 residues. Trimming at V came to 3 bases and at J to 1 base, leaving 1 base not matched to a gene. The sample consisted of peripheral blood. The receptor was isolated from a human donor in a cohort sampled during active COVID-19. This chain joins TRBV2 and TRBJ2-3; TRBD2 aligns across 10 bases. The CDR3 sequence: CASSDLAGGTDTQYF. The CDR3 coding sequence is TGTGCCAGCAGTGATCTAGCGGGGGGCACAGATACGCAGTATTTT.